A single TCR beta chain is shown here with its context. These data belong to a study of OX40 agonist ivuxolimab in advanced cancers. Germline trimming cut 3 bases from V and 6 bases from J; bases unmatched to any gene: 8. The CDR3 is 14 residues long. Germline CDR1 is SGHNT and CDR2 is YYREEE (reference sequence). Autoimmune disease history or systemic immunosuppression was exclusionary. Data came from immunoSEQ multiplex PCR; TCRdb stores just in-frame clones and leaves some out. The sample has roughly 86,000 clones, about 86% seen once. This receptor was taken from an adult with an advanced solid tumor such as melanoma, head and neck, liver or kidney cancer. V usage is TRBV5-4 and J usage is TRBJ1-2; the match to TRBD1 covers 7 bases. This specimen was CD4+ or CD8+ T cells sorted from blood, taken in a trial of the OX40 agonist ivuxolimab. The CDR3 bases are TGTGCCAGCAGCTCCCCCGGGACAGTTAATGGCTACACCTTC. It is translated as CASSSPGTVNGYTF.